Included here is one TCR beta chain sequence, with context. Its antigen is currently unknown. From the germline J gene comes the end of the CDR3, since the read stops 3 residues before it. This CDR3 is built from 14 residues. Germline V CDR1 and CDR2: SGHRS, YFSETQ. V lost 1 base and J lost 5, with 12 bases in between. TCR beta CDR3 amplified by multiplex PCR from about 1,100 ng genomic DNA. Assay: immunoSEQ multiplex PCR; the TCRdb copy retains only in-frame clones and omits some. The sample spans more than 20,000 clones; the ten largest clones claim approximately 5.4%. The sample belongs to a study of T cells in women clearing cervical HPV infection. Study-wide background: Cases' blood sampling followed lesion detection by median roughly 160 days (90 to 200). Whole-study findings and limits: Timing of associations relative to infection is unclear; T-cell subsets were not isolated.

J is TRBJ1-1 and V is TRBV5-1; D is ambiguous. Sample: blood buffy coat. This TCR was sampled from a woman between 18 and 70 years old with a cervical HPV16 infection that either progressed to CIN3+ or cleared (not recorded which). CDR3 protein: CASSLFPAETEAFF. The sequenced part of the CDR3 DNA is TGCGCCAGCAGCTTGTTCCCGGCGGAGACTGAA.